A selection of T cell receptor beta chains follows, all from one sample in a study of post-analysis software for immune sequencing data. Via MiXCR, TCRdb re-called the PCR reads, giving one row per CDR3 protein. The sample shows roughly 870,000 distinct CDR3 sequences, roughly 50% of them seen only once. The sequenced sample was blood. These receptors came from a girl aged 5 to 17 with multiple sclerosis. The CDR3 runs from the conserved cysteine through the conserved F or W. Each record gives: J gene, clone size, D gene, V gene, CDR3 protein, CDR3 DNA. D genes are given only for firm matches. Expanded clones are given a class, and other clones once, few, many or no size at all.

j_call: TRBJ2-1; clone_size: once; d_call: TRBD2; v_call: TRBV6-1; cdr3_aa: CASSEAPSGGNYNEQFF; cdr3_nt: TGTGCCAGCAGTGAAGCCCCTAGCGGGGGGAACTACAATGAGCAGTTCTTC
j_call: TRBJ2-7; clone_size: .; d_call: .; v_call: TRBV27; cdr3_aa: CASSLRARDSYEQYF; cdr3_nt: TGTGCCAGCAGTTTACGGGCCAGGGACTCCTACGAGCAGTACTTC
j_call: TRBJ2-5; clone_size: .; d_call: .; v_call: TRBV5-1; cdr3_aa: CASLASDNEQYF; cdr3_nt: TGCGCCAGCCTCGCGTCGGACAATGAGCAGTACTTC
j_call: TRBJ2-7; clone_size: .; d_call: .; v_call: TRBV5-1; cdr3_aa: CASGGHSYEQYF; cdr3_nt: TGCGCCAGCGGGGGGCACTCCTACGAGCAGTACTTC
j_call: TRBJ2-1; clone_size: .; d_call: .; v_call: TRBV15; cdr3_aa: CATSRDGIEQFF; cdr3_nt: TGTGCCACCAGCAGAGATGGGATCGAGCAGTTCTTC
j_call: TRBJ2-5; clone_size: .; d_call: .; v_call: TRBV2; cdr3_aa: CASSLSSEGTQYF; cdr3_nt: TGTGCCAGCAGTCTTTCTAGTGAAGGGACCCAGTACTTC
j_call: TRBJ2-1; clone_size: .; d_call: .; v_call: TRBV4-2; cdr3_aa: CASSQDLAYEQFF; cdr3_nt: TGTGCCAGCAGCCAAGATTTAGCGTATGAGCAGTTCTTC
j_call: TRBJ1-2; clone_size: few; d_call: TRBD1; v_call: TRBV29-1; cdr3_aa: CSVAGQGFDYTF; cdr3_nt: TGCAGTGTTGCGGGACAGGGGTTCGACTACACCTTC
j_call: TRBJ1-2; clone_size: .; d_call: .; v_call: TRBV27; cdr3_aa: CACSLREVGSRGYTF; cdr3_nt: TGTGCCTGCAGTTTAAGAGAGGTGGGATCGAGAGGCTACACCTTC
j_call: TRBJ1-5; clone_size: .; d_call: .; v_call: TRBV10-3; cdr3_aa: CAISEEGGRQQPQHF; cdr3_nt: TGTGCCATCAGTGAGGAGGGGGGCAGGCAACAGCCCCAGCATTTT
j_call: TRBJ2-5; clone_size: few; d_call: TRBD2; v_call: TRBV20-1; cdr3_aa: CSARETSGNQETQYF; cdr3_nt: TGCAGTGCTAGAGAGACTAGCGGGAACCAAGAGACCCAGTACTTC
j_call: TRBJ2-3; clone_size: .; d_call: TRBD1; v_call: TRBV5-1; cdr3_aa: CASSLYRGHITDTQYF; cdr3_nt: TGCGCCAGCAGCTTGTACAGGGGGCACATCACAGATACGCAGTATTTT
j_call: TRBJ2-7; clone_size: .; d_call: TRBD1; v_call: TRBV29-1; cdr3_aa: CSIRTGMYEQYF; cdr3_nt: TGCAGCATTCGGACAGGGATGTACGAGCAGTACTTC
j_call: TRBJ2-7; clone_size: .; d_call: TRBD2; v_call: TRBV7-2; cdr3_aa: CASSLVAGDSYEQYF; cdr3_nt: TGTGCCAGCAGCTTAGTAGCGGGGGACTCCTACGAGCAGTACTTC
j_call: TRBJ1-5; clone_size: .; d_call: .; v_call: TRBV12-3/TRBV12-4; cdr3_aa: CASSRTDVDQPQHF; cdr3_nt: TGTGCCAGCAGTCGAACTGACGTAGATCAGCCCCAGCATTTT
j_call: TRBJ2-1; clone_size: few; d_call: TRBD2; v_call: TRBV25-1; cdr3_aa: CASSASGRLQFF; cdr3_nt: TGTGCCAGCAGTGCTAGCGGGAGGTTGCAGTTCTTC
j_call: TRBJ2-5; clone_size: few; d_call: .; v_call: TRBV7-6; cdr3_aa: CASSLDVTQYF; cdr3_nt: TGTGCCAGCAGCTTAGATGTGACCCAGTACTTC
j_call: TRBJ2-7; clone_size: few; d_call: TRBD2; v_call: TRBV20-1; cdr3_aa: CSARDLGGSEQYF; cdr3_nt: TGCAGTGCTAGAGATCTCGGGGGGAGCGAGCAGTACTTC
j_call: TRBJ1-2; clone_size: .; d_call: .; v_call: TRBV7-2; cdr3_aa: CASSSRGGWGYTF; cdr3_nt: TGTGCCAGCAGCTCCAGGGGCGGTTGGGGCTACACCTTC
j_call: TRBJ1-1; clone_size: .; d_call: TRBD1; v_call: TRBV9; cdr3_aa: CASREGAGTNTEAFF; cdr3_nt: TGTGCCAGCAGAGAGGGGGCAGGGACGAACACTGAAGCTTTCTTT
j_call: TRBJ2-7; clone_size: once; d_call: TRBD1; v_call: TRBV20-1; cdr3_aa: CSARIPGGNEQYF; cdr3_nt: TGCAGTGCTAGGATCCCAGGGGGCAACGAGCAGTACTTC
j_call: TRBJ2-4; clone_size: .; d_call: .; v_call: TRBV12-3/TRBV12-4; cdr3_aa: CASSFSSRNIQYF; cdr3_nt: TGTGCCAGCAGTTTCTCTAGTCGGAACATTCAGTACTTC
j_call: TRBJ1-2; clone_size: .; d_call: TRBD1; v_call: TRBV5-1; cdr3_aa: CASSLGQGASANYGYTF; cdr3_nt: TGCGCCAGCAGCCTAGGACAGGGGGCCTCGGCTAACTATGGCTACACCTTC
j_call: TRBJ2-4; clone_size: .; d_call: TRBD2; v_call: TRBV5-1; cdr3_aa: CASSLGGSGGVLGHIQYF; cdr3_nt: TGCGCCAGCAGCTTGGGGGGTAGCGGGGGTGTCCTTGGCCACATTCAGTACTTC
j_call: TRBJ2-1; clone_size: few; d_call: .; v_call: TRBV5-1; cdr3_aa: CASSLASAGGYNEQFF; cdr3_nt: TGCGCCAGCAGCTTGGCGTCAGCTGGGGGATACAATGAGCAGTTCTTC
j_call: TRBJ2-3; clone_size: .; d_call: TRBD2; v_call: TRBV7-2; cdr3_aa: CASSLATGGSGVTDTQYF; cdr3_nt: TGTGCCAGCAGCTTAGCCACCGGGGGTAGCGGGGTCACAGATACGCAGTATTTT
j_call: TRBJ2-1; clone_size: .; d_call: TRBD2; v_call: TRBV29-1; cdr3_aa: CSVEWASGNEQFF; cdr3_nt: TGCAGCGTTGAATGGGCTAGCGGCAATGAGCAGTTCTTC
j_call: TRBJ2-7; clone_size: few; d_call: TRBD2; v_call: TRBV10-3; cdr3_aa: CAIGRGGYEQYF; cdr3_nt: TGTGCCATAGGACGGGGGGGGTACGAGCAGTACTTC
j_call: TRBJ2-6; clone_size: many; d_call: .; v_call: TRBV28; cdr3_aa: CATLPNNEGANVLTF; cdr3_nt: TGTGCCACCCTTCCTAATAACGAGGGGGCCAACGTCCTGACTTTC
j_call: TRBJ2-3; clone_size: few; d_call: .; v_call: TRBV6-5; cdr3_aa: CASRSRQWQYF; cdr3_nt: TGTGCCAGCAGAAGTCGACAGTGGCAGTATTTT
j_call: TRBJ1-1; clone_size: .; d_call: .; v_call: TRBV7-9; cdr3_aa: CASSTSALEAFF; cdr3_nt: TGTGCCAGCAGTACGAGCGCTCTTGAAGCTTTCTTT
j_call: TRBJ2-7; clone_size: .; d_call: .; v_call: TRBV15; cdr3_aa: CATGTGRSYEQYF; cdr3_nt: TGTGCCACCGGCACAGGACGGAGCTACGAGCAGTACTTC
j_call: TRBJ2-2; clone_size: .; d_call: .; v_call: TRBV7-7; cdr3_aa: CASRSSGNTGELFF; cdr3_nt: TGTGCTAGCAGATCGAGCGGGAACACCGGGGAGCTGTTTTTT
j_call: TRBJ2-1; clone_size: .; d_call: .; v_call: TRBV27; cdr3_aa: CATMQASLNEQFF; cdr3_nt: TGTGCCACGATGCAGGCTAGTCTTAATGAGCAGTTCTTC
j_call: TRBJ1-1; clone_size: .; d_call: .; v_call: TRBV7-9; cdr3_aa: CASSLGLGGSTEAFF; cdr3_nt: TGTGCCAGCAGCTTAGGTCTCGGAGGGAGCACTGAAGCTTTCTTT
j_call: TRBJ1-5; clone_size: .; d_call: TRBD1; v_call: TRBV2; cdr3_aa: CASSRQGIQPQHF; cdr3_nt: TGTGCCAGCAGTAGACAGGGGATACAGCCCCAGCATTTT
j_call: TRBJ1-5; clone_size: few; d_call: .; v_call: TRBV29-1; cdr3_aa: CSVGELRRQGKNQPQHF; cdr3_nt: TGCAGCGTTGGCGAATTGCGGAGGCAGGGAAAAAATCAGCCCCAGCATTTT
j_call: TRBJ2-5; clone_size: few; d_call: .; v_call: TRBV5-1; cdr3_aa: CASSSGTQKETQYF; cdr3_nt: TGCGCCAGCAGCTCCGGGACGCAGAAAGAGACCCAGTACTTC
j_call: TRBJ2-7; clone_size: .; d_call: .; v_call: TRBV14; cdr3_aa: CASSHLQDWDKAGRTYEQYF; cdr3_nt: TGTGCCAGCAGCCACCTCCAAGATTGGGACAAAGCGGGGAGGACCTACGAGCAGTACTTC
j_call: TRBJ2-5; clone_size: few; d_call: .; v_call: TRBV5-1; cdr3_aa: CASSQSENMGGTQYF; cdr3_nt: TGCGCCAGCAGCCAAAGCGAGAATATGGGGGGGACCCAGTACTTC
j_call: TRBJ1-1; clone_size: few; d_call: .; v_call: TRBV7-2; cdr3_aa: CASSLGGGLPKNTEAFF; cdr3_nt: TGTGCCAGCAGCTTAGGGGGGGGCCTACCAAAGAACACTGAAGCTTTCTTT
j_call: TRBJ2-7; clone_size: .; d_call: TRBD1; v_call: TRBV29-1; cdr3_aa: CSGRQGEGQYF; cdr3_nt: TGCAGCGGCCGACAGGGGGAAGGGCAGTACTTC